The source of this TCR beta chain is a study of beta chain features in type 1 diabetes. Study conclusions and caveats: When Type 1 diabetes patients were examined, their TCRB CDR3s proved moderately but significantly shorter in all four CD4+ subsets. Diminished insertions and augmented deletions at VDJ junctions characterized type 1 diabetes patients. The naive, central memory and Treg TCRB repertoires of patients appeared to be more similar to one another than those of healthy donors.

Isolated RNA was reverse transcribed in full, so expressed TCRB transcripts were sequenced. Only in-frame clones appear in the TCRdb table, and some are missing; sequencing was by immunoSEQ multiplex PCR. The sample lists fewer than 300,000 clones; around 20% were seen once. This CDR3 is built from 12 residues. V was pared by 0 bases and J by 7 bases, with 7 bases between. Germline-derived CDR1 and CDR2 are SGDLS and YYNGEE. This clone was counted a few times. Antigen specificity is unknown. The same CDR3 is also encoded by other DNA sequences in this sample. The TCR originated in a woman in her thirties or forties with type 1 diabetes. The sample taken for sequencing was naive CD4+ T cells from blood. This chain uses TRBV9 with TRBJ1-2; D is unresolved. The CDR3 protein is CASSVAGGGYTF. The CDR3 DNA follows: TGTGCCAGCAGCGTAGCGGGAGGTGGCTACACCTTC.